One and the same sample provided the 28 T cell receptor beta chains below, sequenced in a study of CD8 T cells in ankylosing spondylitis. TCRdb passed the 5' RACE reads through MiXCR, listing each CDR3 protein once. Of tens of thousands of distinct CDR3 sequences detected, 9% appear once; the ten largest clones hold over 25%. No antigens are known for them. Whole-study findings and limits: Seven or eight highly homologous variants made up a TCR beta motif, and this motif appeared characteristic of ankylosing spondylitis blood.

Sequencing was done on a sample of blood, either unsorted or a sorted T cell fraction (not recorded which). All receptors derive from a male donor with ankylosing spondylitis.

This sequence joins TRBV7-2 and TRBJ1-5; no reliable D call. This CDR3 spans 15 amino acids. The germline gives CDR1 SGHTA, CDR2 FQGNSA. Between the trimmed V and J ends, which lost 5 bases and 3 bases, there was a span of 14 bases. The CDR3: CASSGDIGLNQPQHF. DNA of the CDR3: TGTGCCAGCAGCGGTGATATAGGCCTCAATCAGCCCCAGCATTTT.

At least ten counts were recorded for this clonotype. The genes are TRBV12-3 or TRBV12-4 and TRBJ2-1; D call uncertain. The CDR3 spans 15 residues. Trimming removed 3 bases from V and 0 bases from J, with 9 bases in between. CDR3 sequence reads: CASSFRKGSYNEQFF. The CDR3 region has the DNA TGTGCCAGCAGTTTCCGGAAGGGCTCCTACAATGAGCAGTTCTTC.

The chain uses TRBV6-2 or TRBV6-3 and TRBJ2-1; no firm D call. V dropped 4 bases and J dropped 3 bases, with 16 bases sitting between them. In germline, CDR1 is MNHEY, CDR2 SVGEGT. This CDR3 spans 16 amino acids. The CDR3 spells CASSFSLTDLYNEQFF. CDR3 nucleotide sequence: TGTGCCAGCAGTTTCTCTCTCACGGATCTCTACAATGAGCAGTTCTTC.

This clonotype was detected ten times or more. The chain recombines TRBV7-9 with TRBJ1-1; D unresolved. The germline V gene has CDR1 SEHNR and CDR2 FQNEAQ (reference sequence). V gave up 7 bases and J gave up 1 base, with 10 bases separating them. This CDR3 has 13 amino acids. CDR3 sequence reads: CASNQKANTEAFF. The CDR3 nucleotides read TGTGCCAGCAACCAAAAGGCGAACACTGAAGCTTTCTTT.

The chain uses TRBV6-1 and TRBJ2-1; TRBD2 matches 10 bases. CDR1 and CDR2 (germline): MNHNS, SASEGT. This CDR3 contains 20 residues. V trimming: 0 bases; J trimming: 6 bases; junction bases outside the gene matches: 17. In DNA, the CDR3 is TGTGCCAGCAGTGAAGCGGGTAGCGGGAGGTTTCCCCTACGGGGCAATGAGCAGTTCTTC. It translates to CASSEAGSGRFPLRGNEQFF.

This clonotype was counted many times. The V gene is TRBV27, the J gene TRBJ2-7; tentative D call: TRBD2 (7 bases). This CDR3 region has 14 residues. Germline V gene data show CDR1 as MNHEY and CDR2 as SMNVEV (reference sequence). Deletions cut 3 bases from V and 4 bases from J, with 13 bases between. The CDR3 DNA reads TGTGCCAGCAGTTTTCGGGGGGCCGGTTACGAGCAGTACGTC. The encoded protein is CASSFRGAGYEQYV.

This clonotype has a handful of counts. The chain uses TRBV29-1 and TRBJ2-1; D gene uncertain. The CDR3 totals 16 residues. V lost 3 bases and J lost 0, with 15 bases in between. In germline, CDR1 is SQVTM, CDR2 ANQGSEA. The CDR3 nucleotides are TGCAGCGTTGAGTCTCGAGCGAGCAGCTCCTACAATGAGCAGTTCTTC. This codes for CSVESRASSSYNEQFF.

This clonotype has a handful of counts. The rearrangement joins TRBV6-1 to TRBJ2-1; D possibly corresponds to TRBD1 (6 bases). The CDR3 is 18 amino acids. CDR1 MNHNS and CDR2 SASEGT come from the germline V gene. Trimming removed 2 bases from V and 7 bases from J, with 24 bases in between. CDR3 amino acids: CASSEKGGPTGYNNEQFF. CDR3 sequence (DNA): TGTGCCAGCAGTGAAAAAGGAGGCCCGACAGGATACAATAATGAGCAGTTCTTC.

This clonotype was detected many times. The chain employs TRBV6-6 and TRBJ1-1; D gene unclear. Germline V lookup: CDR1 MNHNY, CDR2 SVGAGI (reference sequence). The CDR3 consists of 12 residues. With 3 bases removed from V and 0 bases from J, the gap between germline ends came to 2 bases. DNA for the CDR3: TGTGCCAGCAGTTATGTGAACACTGAAGCTTTCTTT. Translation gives CASSYVNTEAFF.

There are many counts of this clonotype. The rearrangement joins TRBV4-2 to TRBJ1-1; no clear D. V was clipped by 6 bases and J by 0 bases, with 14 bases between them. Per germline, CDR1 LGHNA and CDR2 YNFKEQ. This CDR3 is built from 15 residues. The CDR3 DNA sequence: TGTGCCAGCAGTCCAGGAGCTTCTATGAACACTGAAGCTTTCTTT. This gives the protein CASSPGASMNTEAFF.

Written as DNA, the CDR3 is TGTGCCAGCAGTTATTCGACGGATAGCAATCAGCCCCAGCATTTT. Protein: CASSYSTDSNQPQHF. V usage is TRBV27 and J usage is TRBJ1-5, with D unclear. V was pared by 4 bases and J by 0 bases, with 10 bases between. Germline-derived CDR1 and CDR2 are MNHEY and SMNVEV (reference sequence). This CDR3 comprises 15 residues.

DNA of the CDR3: TGTGCCAGCAGGGCCAGTTGGGGATACGAGCAGTACGTC. Its protein is CASRASWGYEQYV. The genes are TRBV6-1 and TRBJ2-7; unclear D gene. V was clipped by 6 bases and J by 4 bases, with 13 bases between them. The CDR3 totals 13 residues. Germline V CDR1 and CDR2: MNHNS, SASEGT.

The CDR3 spells CASSVSGTGWGSPLHF. The CDR3 DNA reads TGTGCCAGCAGCGTAAGTGGGACAGGGTGGGGTTCACCCCTCCACTTT. The rearrangement joins TRBV9 to TRBJ1-6, with 9 bases fitting TRBD1. The CDR3 sequence is 16 residues long. CDR1 and CDR2 from the germline V gene are SGDLS and YYNGEE. With 1 base clipped from V and 9 bases from J, the junction kept 8 bases outside the gene matches.

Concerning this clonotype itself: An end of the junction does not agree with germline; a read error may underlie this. DNA for the CDR3: TGTGCCAGCAGCGAAGAGGTGGCACACTACAATGAGCAGTTCTTC. It is translated as CASSEEVAHYNEQFF. V and J are TRBV14 and TRBJ2-1; D is unclear. This CDR3 has 15 residues. Germline V gives CDR1 SGHDN, CDR2 FVKESK.

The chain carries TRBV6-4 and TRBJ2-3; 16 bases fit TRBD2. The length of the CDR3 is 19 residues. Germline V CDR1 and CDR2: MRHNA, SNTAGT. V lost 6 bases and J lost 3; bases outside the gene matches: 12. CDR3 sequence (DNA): TGTGCCAGCAGGCCGATCCCGGGACTAGCGGGAGGGCCGACAGATACGCAGTATTTT. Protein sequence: CASRPIPGLAGGPTDTQYF.

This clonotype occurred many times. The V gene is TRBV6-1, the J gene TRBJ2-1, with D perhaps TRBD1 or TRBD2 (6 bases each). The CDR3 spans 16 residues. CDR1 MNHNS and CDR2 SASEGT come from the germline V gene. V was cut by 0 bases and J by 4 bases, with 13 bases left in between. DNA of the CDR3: TGTGCCAGCAGTGAAGCGCAGGGGACTGCTTACAATGAGCAGTTCTTC. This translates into CASSEAQGTAYNEQFF.

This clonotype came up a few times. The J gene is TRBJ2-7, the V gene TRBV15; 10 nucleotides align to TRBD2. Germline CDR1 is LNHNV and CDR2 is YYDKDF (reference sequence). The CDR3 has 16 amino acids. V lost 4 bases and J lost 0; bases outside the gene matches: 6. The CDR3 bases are TGTGCCACCAGCAACTCACTAGCGGGAAGCTCCTACGAGCAGTACGTC. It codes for CATSNSLAGSSYEQYV.

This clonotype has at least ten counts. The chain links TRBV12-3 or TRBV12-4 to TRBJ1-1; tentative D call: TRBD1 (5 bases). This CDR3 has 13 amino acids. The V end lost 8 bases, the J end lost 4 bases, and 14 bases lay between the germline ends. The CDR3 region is CASGFAGGTEAFF. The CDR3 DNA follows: TGTGCCAGCGGGTTTGCGGGGGGCACTGAAGCTTTCTTT.

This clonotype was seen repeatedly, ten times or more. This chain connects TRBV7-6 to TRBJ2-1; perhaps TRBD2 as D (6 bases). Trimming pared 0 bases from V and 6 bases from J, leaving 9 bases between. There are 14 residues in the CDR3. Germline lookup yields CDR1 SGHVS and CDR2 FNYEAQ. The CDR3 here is CASSLAGGTNEQFF. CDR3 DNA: TGTGCCAGCAGCTTAGCGGGGGGTACCAATGAGCAGTTCTTC.

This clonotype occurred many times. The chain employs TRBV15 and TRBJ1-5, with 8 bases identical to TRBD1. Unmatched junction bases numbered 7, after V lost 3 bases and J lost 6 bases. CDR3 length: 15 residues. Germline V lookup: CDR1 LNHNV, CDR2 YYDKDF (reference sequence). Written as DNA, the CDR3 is TGTGCCACCAGCAGGTCTTTGACAGGGGTTCAGCCCCAGCATTTT. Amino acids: CATSRSLTGVQPQHF. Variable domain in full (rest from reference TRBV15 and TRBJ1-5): DAMVIQNPRYQVTQFGKPVTLSCSQTLNHNVMYWYQQKSSQAPKLLFHYYDKDFNNEADTPDNFQSRRPNTSFCFLDIRSPGLGDTAMYLCATSRSLTGVQPQHFGDGTRLSIL.

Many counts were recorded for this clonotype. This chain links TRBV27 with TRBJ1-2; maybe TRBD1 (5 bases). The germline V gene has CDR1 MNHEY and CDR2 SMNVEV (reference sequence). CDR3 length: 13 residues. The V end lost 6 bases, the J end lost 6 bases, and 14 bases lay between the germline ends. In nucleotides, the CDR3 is TGTGCCAGCAGATTCCAGGGCTCCGATGGCTACACCTTC. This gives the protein CASRFQGSDGYTF.

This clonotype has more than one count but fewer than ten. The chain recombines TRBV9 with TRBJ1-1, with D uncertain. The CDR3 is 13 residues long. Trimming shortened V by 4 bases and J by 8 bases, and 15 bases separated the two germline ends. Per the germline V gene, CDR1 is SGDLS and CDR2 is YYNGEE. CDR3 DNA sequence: TGTGCCAGCAGCCCTAGTCAGACAAGCGAAGCTTTCTTT. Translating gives CASSPSQTSEAFF.

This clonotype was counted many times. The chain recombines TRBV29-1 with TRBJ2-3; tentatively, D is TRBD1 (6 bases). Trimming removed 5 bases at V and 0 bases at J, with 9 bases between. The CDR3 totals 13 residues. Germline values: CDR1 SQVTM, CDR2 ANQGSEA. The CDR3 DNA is TGCAGCGTTTGGACAGCTAGCACAGATACGCAGTATTTT. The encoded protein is CSVWTASTDTQYF.

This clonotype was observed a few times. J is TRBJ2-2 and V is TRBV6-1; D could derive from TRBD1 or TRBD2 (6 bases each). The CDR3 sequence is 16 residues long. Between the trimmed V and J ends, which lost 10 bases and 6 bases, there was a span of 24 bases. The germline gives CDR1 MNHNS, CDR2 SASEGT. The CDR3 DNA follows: TGTGCCATCCCTTCCCCATCTACGGGGGCCCCCGGGGAGCTGTTTTTT. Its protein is CAIPSPSTGAPGELFF.

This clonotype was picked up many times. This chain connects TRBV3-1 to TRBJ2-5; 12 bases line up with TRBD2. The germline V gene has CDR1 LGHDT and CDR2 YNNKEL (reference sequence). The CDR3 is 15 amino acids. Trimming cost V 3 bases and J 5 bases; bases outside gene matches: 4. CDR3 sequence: CASSQTSGSLETQYF. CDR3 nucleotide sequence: TGTGCCAGCAGCCAGACTAGCGGGAGTCTCGAGACCCAGTACTTC.

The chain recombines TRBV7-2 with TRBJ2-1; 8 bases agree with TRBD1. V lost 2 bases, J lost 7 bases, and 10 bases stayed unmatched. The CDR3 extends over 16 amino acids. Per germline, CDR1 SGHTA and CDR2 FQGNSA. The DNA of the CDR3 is TGTGCCAGCAGCTTATTCGGGACAGGCCTCTCTAATGAGCAGTTCTTC. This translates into CASSLFGTGLSNEQFF. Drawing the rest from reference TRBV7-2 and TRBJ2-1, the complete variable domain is GAGVSQSPSNKVTEKGKDVELRCDPISGHTALYWYRQSLGQGLEFLIYFQGNSAPDKSGLPSDRFSAERTGGSVSTLTIQRTQQEDSAVYLCASSLFGTGLSNEQFFGPGTRLTVL.

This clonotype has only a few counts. The CDR3 loop reads CAWTVKKPFYGYTF. As DNA, the CDR3 is TGTGCCTGGACCGTTAAGAAGCCCTTCTATGGCTACACCTTC. V and J are TRBV30 and TRBJ1-2; no definite D call. V was cut by 4 bases and J by 4 bases, with 16 bases left in between. CDR3 length: 14 residues. The V gene's germline CDR1 is GTSNPN and CDR2 SVGIG (reference sequence).

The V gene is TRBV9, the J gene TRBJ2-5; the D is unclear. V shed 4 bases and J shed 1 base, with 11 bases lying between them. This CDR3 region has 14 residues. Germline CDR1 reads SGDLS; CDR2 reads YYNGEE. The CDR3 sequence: CASSKFGIQETQYF. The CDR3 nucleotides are TGTGCCAGCAGCAAGTTTGGGATCCAAGAGACCCAGTACTTC.